One T cell receptor beta chain is described in this entry. The antigen remains unidentified. The data are from a study of CD8+CD57+ T cells in acquired aplastic anemia. About the study: Sorted CD4+ plus CD8+ cells gave DNA averaging 3.2 ug. Researchers reported that healthy donors averaged approximately 10 million reads for CD4+ cells.

Genomic DNA acted as the template from which TCR beta VDJ combination and CDR3 sequence profiling were carried out. TCRdb fed the reads into MiXCR, producing one record per CDR3 protein. The sample lists 62,000 or so distinct CDR3 sequences, around 50% occurring once. Findings and limits, study-wide: For CD8+ Simpson's diversity, patients and controls showed no significant difference. Some 28 CD8+ CDR3 sequences occurred in both the patients and the controls.

The sequence was obtained from a human donor in good health, serving as a control. Sequenced sample: sorted CD4+, CD8+, or CD8+CD57+ T cells (not recorded which) from PBMCs.

CDR3 residues: CSVGMTNYGYTF. The CDR3 region has the DNA TGCAGCGTTGGGATGACTAACTATGGCTACACCTTC. V is TRBV29-1 and J is TRBJ1-2, with D unresolved. The V gene's germline CDR1 is SQVTM and CDR2 ANQGSEA. Trimming removed 4 bases at V and 0 bases at J, with 6 bases between. This CDR3 is 12 amino acids long.